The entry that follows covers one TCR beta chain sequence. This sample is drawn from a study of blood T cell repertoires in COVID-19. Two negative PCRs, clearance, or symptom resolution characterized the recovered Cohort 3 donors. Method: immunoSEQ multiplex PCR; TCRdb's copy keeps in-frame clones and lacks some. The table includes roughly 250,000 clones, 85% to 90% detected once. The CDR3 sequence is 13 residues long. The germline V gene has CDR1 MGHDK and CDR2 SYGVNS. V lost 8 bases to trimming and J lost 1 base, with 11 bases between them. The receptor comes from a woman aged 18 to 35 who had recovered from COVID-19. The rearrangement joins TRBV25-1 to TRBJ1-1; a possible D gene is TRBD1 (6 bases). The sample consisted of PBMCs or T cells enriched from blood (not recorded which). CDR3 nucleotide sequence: TGTGCCAGCCGAAGGGGGGGGAACACTGAAGCTTTCTTT. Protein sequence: CASRRGGNTEAFF.